This TCR beta chain was found in a study of blood T cell repertoires in COVID-19. Overall study: Acute and convalescent COVID-19 specimens originated in the United States, Italy and Spain. The cDNA or gDNA used as material had been derived from T cells, B-cell-depleted T cells, or PBMCs.

Original methodology: Nucleated cell number was recorded as an estimate derived from reference gene primer amplification. This table comes from immunoSEQ multiplex PCR, and its TCRdb copy is limited to in-frame clones, with some not included. V and J calls and clone size come straight from that table; D and trimming were deduced from the DNA. The profile shows about 250,000 clones, about 85% of them singletons. The germline gives CDR1 MDHEN, CDR2 SYDVKM. The trim removed 5 bases at V and 0 bases at J, leaving 4 bases unmatched. The CDR3 length is 15 residues. The rearrangement joins TRBV28 to TRBJ2-1; 7 bases fit TRBD1. The sequence was collected from a man aged 18 to 29 with active or convalescent COVID-19. Material for sequencing was peripheral blood. The CDR3 sequence is CASSPWTGSYNEQFF. The CDR3, as DNA: TGTGCCAGCAGTCCCTGGACAGGCTCCTACAATGAGCAGTTCTTC. Full variable domain (missing parts from reference TRBV28 and TRBJ2-1): DVKVTQSSRYLVKRTGEKVFLECVQDMDHENMFWYRQDPGLGLRLIYFSYDVKMKEKGDIPEGYSVSREKKERFSLILESASTNQTSMYLCASSPWTGSYNEQFFGPGTRLTVL.